The T cell receptor beta chain under discussion was sequenced for a study of shared clonotypes between healthy human individuals (dated by TCRdb to 2018 to 2020). Concerning the study at large: The cohort comprised two women and a few men aged 18 to 49 years. For each donor, CD4 naive and CD4 memory were each run on three plates, CD8 naive on two plates, and CD8 memory on one plate. Between about 0.8 and 8.9 billion PBMCs per donor were obtained by leukapheresis. The study deeply sequenced blood TCR repertoires of about 5 healthy adults to estimate repertoire size and the extent of clonotype sharing between individuals. Libraries were prepared and TCR repertoires were sequenced by different laboratories using diverse techniques, in order to increase sequencing depth and limit assay-specific biases.

Via the germline V gene, CDR1 is SGDLS and CDR2 YYNGEE. From cysteine to phenylalanine, the CDR3 is 13 amino acids long. Only CDR3 DNA remains: 39 bases, in frame from the first base. V drops 0 bases and J drops 3 bases, leaving 7 bases in between. This clone has a handful of counts. Its antigen is still unknown. The record has no base qualities; no much larger clone is one base away. Using the deep immunoSEQ assay, multiplex PCR amplified TCR CDR3 regions from genomic DNA. Extracted genomic DNA from each cell subset was spread evenly across all wells of several immunoSEQ 96-well plates, with each plate serving as a replicate. For sorted subsets, approximately 200 ng of genomic DNA, equivalent to 25,000 to 35,000 T cell genomes, went into each replicate PCR. Purified libraries were quantified with a Qubit 3.0 fluorometer, sized on a Bioanalyzer 2100, and re-quantified with the KAPA Library Quantification kit. Every immunoSEQ 96-well plate was sequenced on a separate single-read 150-cycle Illumina NextSeq 550 flow cell. In the source study's methods: The immunoSEQ output contained only junctional sequences without quality scores, so filtering could not match that applied to full-length reads. To assign V/J genes and CDR3, sequences were annotated using PyIR, a Python wrapper for IgBLAST v1.9, with IMGT germline references. Reads with weak V/J assignments (E-value above 1e-6), missing CDR3, stop codons, out-of-frame junctions, or ambiguous translated residues were removed. V3J clonotypes were defined as sequences sharing an identical inferred V gene, J gene, and CDR3 amino acid sequence. Percentage overlap between repertoires was calculated by dividing the number of shared unique clonotypes by the size of the smaller repertoire. Richness of each repertoire was evaluated using RTK rarefaction, the Chao1 estimator, and Recon v2.1 estimates of unobserved clonotypes. Generation probabilities for all TCRbeta clonotypes obtained by the gDNA method from several donors were computed using OLGA. Drawn from immuneACCESS, this table holds only the in-frame rearrangements with V and J called that TCRdb kept. Clones are partly lost; checked studies trace under half to an unresolved V gene and leave the rest unexplained. V and J calls and clone size are those listed in that table; D and trimming were worked out from the DNA. The sample table records 90,000 to 130,000 clones; over 65% of these occur just once. Of the sample, around 24% is held by the ten largest clones.

Donors were healthy HIV-negative adults with no recently reported acute infections or vaccinations. Only Caucasian adults living in Nashville, Tennessee, USA were represented among the donors. The CD8 memory samples were a combination of magnetically selected CD45RO+ cells and CCR7-negative CD45RA+ effector memory (TemRA) cells. Blood was collected by leukapheresis, and PBMCs were isolated by Ficoll-Histopaque density gradient centrifugation and then cryopreserved in liquid nitrogen vapor phase. Analytical flow cytometry was used to check the purity and quantity of each magnetically sorted T cell population. Genomic DNA was isolated from each sorted fraction and quantified by UV absorbance on a Nanodrop 2000c. General conclusions and limits of the study: Roughly 5% of naive CD4, 3% to 4% of naive CD8, around 2.3% of memory CD4, and around 0.4% of memory CD8 clonotypes were shared across a few donors. Sampling was restricted to blood, and TCR repertoires in tissues likely differ from the TCR repertoires found in blood. Larger estimated clonotype richness was generally found for naive subsets than for memory subsets. Pairwise subsampling indicated that sequencing depth was expected to affect the degree of clonotype sharing among donors. Rarefaction of sorted-subset datasets indicated incomplete sequencing despite the large sequencing depth. Because the study included only a small number of donors, the genetic and exposure-history diversity represented was limited. Clonotypes shared by all four sorted-subset donors showed higher generation probabilities than non-shared clonotypes.

The sequencing input was memory CD8+ T cells sorted from blood. Read against the paper, the sample's cell subset or site label means: CD45RO+ cells pooled with CCR7-negative TemRA cells. Recombination linked TRBV9 to TRBJ2-7, with no reliable assignment of the D segment. This clonotype was obtained from a woman in her 30s in good health. At the DNA level, the sequence is TGTGCCAGCAGCGTAGATGGAATCTACGAGCAGTACTTC. It specifies CASSVDGIYEQYF.